The 28 T cell receptor beta chains below all came from one sample that was sequenced in a study of blood T cell repertoires in COVID-19. Data came from immunoSEQ multiplex PCR; TCRdb stores just in-frame clones and leaves some out. The table shows approximately 220,000 clones, with just under 85% occurring only once. The sample taken for sequencing was PBMCs or T cells enriched from blood (not recorded which). The receptors come from a woman in her thirties or forties with acute COVID-19.

As concerns this clone: Other DNA variants within this sample encode the same CDR3. The rearrangement links TRBV5-4 to TRBJ2-3, with D possibly being TRBD2 (6 bases). Germline V gene sequence: CDR1 SGHNT, CDR2 YYREEE (reference sequence). The V and J ends lost 0 bases and 0 bases respectively, with 11 bases between them. The CDR3 totals 16 residues. CDR3 amino acids: CASSLAGGASTDTQYF. The DNA for the CDR3 is TGTGCCAGCAGCTTGGCGGGCGGGGCTAGCACAGATACGCAGTATTTT.

In this sample, this clone turned up a few times. J is TRBJ1-1 and V is TRBV7-9; possibly TRBD1 for D (6 bases). The germline CDR1 and CDR2 sequences are SEHNR and FQNEAQ (reference sequence). V was trimmed by 2 bases and J by 3 bases, leaving 13 bases between them. This CDR3 has 15 residues. The CDR3 protein is CASSLTDRGDTEAFF. For the CDR3, the DNA is TGTGCCAGCAGCTTAACGGACAGAGGGGACACTGAAGCTTTCTTT.

The chain joins TRBV5-1 to TRBJ2-7; 13 positions agree with TRBD2. Germline V gene sequence: CDR1 SGHRS, CDR2 YFSETQ. The CDR3 loop spans 18 amino acids. Germline trimming cut 3 bases from V and 3 bases from J; bases unmatched to any gene: 12. This chain's CDR3 is CASSSTSGRTPALYEQYF. The CDR3 DNA reads TGCGCCAGCAGCTCGACTAGCGGGAGGACGCCGGCGCTCTACGAGCAGTACTTC.

This clone was counted a single time. The V and J genes are TRBV29-1 and TRBJ2-1; 8 nucleotides align to TRBD1. The V segment lost 6 bases and the J segment 5 bases; nucleotides outside the gene matches: 6. The CDR3 is 13 residues long. The V gene's germline CDR1 is SQVTM and CDR2 ANQGSEA. The CDR3 DNA is TGCAGCGTCCGACAGGGGTGGGACAATGAGCAGTTCTTC. It is translated as CSVRQGWDNEQFF.

In nucleotides, the CDR3 is TGTGCCAGCAGTTCGACGCACGGGACAGGGTGGGTGGGCTATGGCTACACCTTC. This sequence encodes CASSSTHGTGWVGYGYTF. The V gene is TRBV27, the J gene TRBJ1-2; 9 bases agree with TRBD1. CDR3 length: 18 amino acids. Germline V gene data show CDR1 as MNHEY and CDR2 as SMNVEV (reference sequence). J was trimmed by 4 bases and V by 4 bases; bases with no gene match: 16.

This clone was recorded only once. The V call is TRBV9, the J call TRBJ2-2, with 7 bases identical to TRBD1. This CDR3 comprises 16 residues. With 4 bases clipped from V and 5 bases from J, the junction kept 11 bases outside the gene matches. From germline, CDR1 is SGDLS and CDR2 YYNGEE. The CDR3 loop is CASSKTGAPRTGELFF. The DNA for the CDR3 is TGTGCCAGCAGCAAAACAGGGGCCCCGAGGACCGGGGAGCTGTTTTTT. The full variable domain, rest sourced from reference TRBV9 and TRBJ2-2, is DSGVTQTPKHLITATGQRVTLRCSPRSGDLSVYWYQQSLDQGLQFLIQYYNGEERAKGNILERFSAQQFPDLHSELNLSSLELGDSALYFCASSKTGAPRTGELFFGEGSRLTVL.

The chain is built from TRBV21-1 and TRBJ1-3; the DNA was not used to check the table's D call, TRBD1. TRBV21-1 has pseudogene status. The CDR3 is 14 residues long. The CDR3 DNA reads TGTGCCAGCAGCCGACAGGGATGTGGAAACACCATATATTTT. Its protein is CASSRQGCGNTIYF.

The rearrangement links TRBV27 to TRBJ1-5, with a weak D call TRBD1 (6 bases). V lost 0 bases and J lost 7, with 10 bases in between. CDR1 and CDR2 (germline): MNHEY, SMNVEV (reference sequence). The CDR3 extends over 14 amino acids. In nucleotides, the CDR3 is TGTGCCAGCAGTTTATCGGGGGCTGCGCAGCCCCAGCATTTT. It specifies CASSLSGAAQPQHF.

V is TRBV28 and J is TRBJ2-1; tentatively, D is TRBD2 (6 bases). The CDR3 runs to 16 residues. Trimming took 6 bases from V and 0 from J, leaving 15 bases between them. The V gene's germline CDR1 is MDHEN and CDR2 SYDVKM. For the CDR3, the DNA is TGTGCCAGCAGGCCCGGAGGGCCCGGCTCCTACAATGAGCAGTTCTTC. Translated: CASRPGGPGSYNEQFF.

This clone occurred once. The V and J genes are TRBV6-5 and TRBJ2-7; no reliable D call. V was clipped by 4 bases and J by 2 bases, with 12 bases between them. The germline CDR1 and CDR2 sequences are MNHEY and SVGAGI. The CDR3 extends over 14 amino acids. CDR3 sequence: CASSSKNEAYEQYF. As DNA, the CDR3 is TGTGCCAGCAGTTCGAAAAATGAGGCCTACGAGCAGTACTTC.

The V and J genes are TRBV24-1 and TRBJ1-2, with D perhaps matching TRBD1 (5 bases). V lost 2 bases to trimming and J lost 4 bases, with 10 bases between them. The CDR3 consists of 14 residues. CDR1 is KGHDR, CDR2 SFDVKD, per germline. DNA for the CDR3: TGTGCCACCAGTGATTCCAGGGACTTCTATGGCTACACCTTC. Protein product: CATSDSRDFYGYTF.

The chain recombines TRBV11-3 with TRBJ1-5; D is perhaps TRBD1 (5 bases). V was shortened by 1 base and J by 2 bases, with 6 bases between the two germline ends. The length of the CDR3 is 14 residues. Per germline, CDR1 SGHNT and CDR2 YENEEA. The DNA of the CDR3 is TGTGCCAGCAGCTTAGCGGGGGGCAATCAGCCCCAGCATTTT. This sequence encodes CASSLAGGNQPQHF.

This clone was picked up one time. This sequence joins TRBV5-1 and TRBJ1-1; D perhaps matches TRBD1 (5 bases). The CDR3 runs 15 residues. Trimming removed 0 bases at V and 1 base at J, with 10 bases between. Germline CDR1 is SGHRS and CDR2 is YFSETQ. The CDR3 nucleotides read TGCGCCAGCAGCTTGGGGGCAGGGCCGAACACTGAAGCTTTCTTT. As protein: CASSLGAGPNTEAFF.

This chain uses TRBV29-1 with TRBJ1-2; 10 bases are a match to TRBD1. V lost 0 bases to trimming and J lost 3 bases; unmatched junction nucleotides: 10. CDR1 is SQVTM and CDR2 is ANQGSEA in the germline V gene. There are 17 residues in the CDR3. The CDR3 region has the DNA TGCAGCGTTGAAGATGGGAACTACGGGACAGGGGACTATGGCTACACCTTC. The encoded protein is CSVEDGNYGTGDYGYTF. Using reference TRBV29-1 and TRBJ1-2 for the parts outside the CDR3, the full variable domain is SAVISQKPSRDICQRGTSLTIQCQVDSQVTMMFWYRQQPGQSLTLIATANQGSEATYESGFVIDKFPISRPNLTFSTLTVSNMSPEDSSIYLCSVEDGNYGTGDYGYTFGSGTRLTVV.

This clone was detected only once. A read error may explain this, as a much larger clone is one base away. The chain recombines TRBV7-8 with TRBJ2-5; TRBD2 matches 16 bases. The J segment lost 0 bases and the V segment lost 4 bases, leaving 2 bases of the junction unmatched. The CDR3 sequence is 17 residues long. Germline assignment: CDR1 SGHVS and CDR2 FQNEAQ. The chain's CDR3 is CASSSGLAGGYQETQYF. In DNA form, the CDR3 reads TGTGCCAGCAGCTCGGGACTAGCGGGAGGGTACCAAGAGACCCAGTACTTC.

The rearrangement joins TRBV19 to TRBJ1-3, with 7 bases identical to TRBD1. J was trimmed by 0 bases and V by 6 bases; bases with no gene match: 2. The CDR3 has 14 amino acids. Germline V gives CDR1 LNHDA, CDR2 SQIVND (reference sequence). As DNA, the CDR3 is TGTGCCAGTAGCACAGGGGACTCTGGAAACACCATATATTTT. This sequence encodes CASSTGDSGNTIYF. Full variable domain (remainder filled in from reference TRBV19 and TRBJ1-3): DGGITQSPKYLFRKEGQNVTLSCEQNLNHDAMYWYRQDPGQGLRLIYYSQIVNDFQKGDIAEGYSVSREKKESFPLTVTSAQKNPTAFYLCASSTGDSGNTIYFGEGSWLTVV.

The V gene is TRBV2, the J gene TRBJ2-2; D might be TRBD1 (6 bases). This CDR3 comprises 14 residues. The V end was cut by 5 bases, the J end by 4 bases, with 11 bases between. Per germline, CDR1 SNHLY and CDR2 FYNNEI. CDR3 loop: CASSPGQSTGELFF. DNA of the CDR3: TGTGCCAGCAGTCCCGGACAGAGCACCGGGGAGCTGTTTTTT.

The chain employs TRBV9 and TRBJ2-5; weak D call: TRBD2 (6 bases). The CDR3 runs to 14 residues. CDR1 and CDR2 from the germline V gene are SGDLS and YYNGEE. Trimming took off 0 bases at V and 5 bases at J, with 11 bases between the two ends. CDR3 in amino acids: CASSVGPSGETQYF. CDR3 DNA: TGTGCCAGCAGCGTAGGTCCCAGCGGGGAGACCCAGTACTTC.

Here the CDR3 reads CASSALHLGALNTEAFF. The DNA for the CDR3 is TGTGCCAGCAGTGCTTTACACCTAGGGGCTTTGAACACTGAAGCTTTCTTT. The chain carries TRBV27 and TRBJ1-1; the D gene is possibly TRBD1 (5 bases). The germline gives CDR1 MNHEY, CDR2 SMNVEV (reference sequence). V lost 5 bases and J 0 bases, leaving 19 bases between the germline ends. The CDR3 runs to 17 residues.

This clone has just one count. The chain links TRBV19 to TRBJ1-5; possibly TRBD1 for D (5 bases). In germline, CDR1 is LNHDA, CDR2 SQIVND (reference sequence). This CDR3 region has 15 residues. V shed 5 bases and J shed 5 bases, with 16 bases lying between them. This CDR3 is CASSPGLLWDQPQHF. The CDR3 DNA sequence: TGTGCCAGTAGTCCGGGACTGCTATGGGATCAGCCCCAGCATTTT.

The rearrangement links TRBV4-2 to TRBJ2-7; 9 bases line up with TRBD1. The germline V gene encodes CDR1 LGHNA and CDR2 YNFKEQ. The CDR3 consists of 14 residues. V was clipped by 5 bases and J by 4 bases; unmatched bases: 6. The CDR3 DNA follows: TGTGCCAGCAGCTCCGGACAGGGGAGATACGAGCAGTACTTC. Residues: CASSSGQGRYEQYF.

The rearrangement uses TRBV18 and TRBJ1-4; D is unresolved. CDR3 size: 13 residues. V was cut by 2 bases and J by 8 bases, with 9 bases left in between. In germline, CDR1 is KGHSH, CDR2 LQKENI. The DNA of the CDR3 is TGTGCCAGCTCACCAGGGAGAAACGAAAAACTGTTTTTT. As protein: CASSPGRNEKLFF.

The chain couples TRBV28 to TRBJ1-1; 7 bases fit TRBD1. CDR1 MDHEN and CDR2 SYDVKM come from the germline V gene. V shed 3 bases, J shed 1 base, and the junction held 5 bases outside the gene matches. This CDR3 has 15 amino acids. The CDR3 is CASSFTAGGNTEAFF. The CDR3, as DNA: TGTGCCAGCAGTTTTACGGCAGGGGGGAACACTGAAGCTTTCTTT. The entire variable domain, with the rest obtained from reference TRBV28 and TRBJ1-1, is as follows: DVKVTQSSRYLVKRTGEKVFLECVQDMDHENMFWYRQDPGLGLRLIYFSYDVKMKEKGDIPEGYSVSREKKERFSLILESASTNQTSMYLCASSFTAGGNTEAFFGQGTRLTVV.

The chain employs TRBV14 and TRBJ1-2, with 9 bases matching TRBD1. The CDR3 is 13 amino acids. CDR1 and CDR2 from the germline V gene are SGHDN and FVKESK. V gave up 4 bases and J gave up 6 bases; unmatched junction bases: 3. CDR3 protein: CASSLTGGDGYTF. The CDR3 coding sequence is TGTGCCAGCAGCCTTACAGGGGGCGATGGCTACACCTTC.

This chain joins TRBV7-2 and TRBJ1-2; maybe TRBD1 (6 bases). This CDR3 is built from 15 residues. Germline V gene lookup returns CDR1 SGHTA and CDR2 FQGNSA. Trimming took 1 base from V and 8 from J, leaving 17 bases between them. CDR3 amino acids: CASSLEGDGKRGYTF. The CDR3 DNA reads TGTGCCAGCAGCTTAGAGGGGGACGGAAAGAGGGGCTACACCTTC.

The chain recombines TRBV30 with TRBJ1-3, with D possibly being TRBD1 (5 bases). The CDR3 is made up of 14 amino acids. V was shortened by 5 bases and J by 0 bases, with 11 bases between the two germline ends. In germline, CDR1 is GTSNPN, CDR2 SVGIG (reference sequence). CDR3 nucleotide sequence: TGTGCCTGGGGAGACGGACACTCTGGAAACACCATATATTTT. It encodes CAWGDGHSGNTIYF.

The chain joins TRBV6-5 to TRBJ1-4; TRBD1 matches 8 bases. This CDR3 is 15 amino acids long. The V gene's germline CDR1 is MNHEY and CDR2 SVGAGI. Trimming cost V 7 bases and J 9 bases; bases outside gene matches: 13. The CDR3 DNA reads TGTGCCAGCACTCTAGACAGGGGAAAGGGGAAAAAACTGTTTTTT. This sequence encodes CASTLDRGKGKKLFF.

The CDR3 protein is CASSKLATDEKLFF. The CDR3 DNA follows: TGTGCCAGCAGCAAATTGGCGACAGATGAAAAACTGTTTTTT. The chain is built from TRBV21-1 and TRBJ1-4; no DNA check was done on the table's D call, TRBD1. TRBV21-1 is tagged as a pseudogene. The CDR3 totals 14 residues.